This T cell receptor beta chain was obtained from a study of immune cell composition in non-small cell lung cancer. Template was genomic DNA from frozen, unsorted single-cell suspensions. On this clone itself: Its antigen is unidentified.

The repertoire was sequenced with immunoSEQ multiplex PCR; TCRdb's copy has only in-frame clones and lacks some. The sample comprises about 14,000 clones, more than 65% of which are singletons, and roughly an eighth rests with the top ten. Trimming took 0 bases from V and 0 from J; bases not matched to a gene: 3. CDR1 and CDR2 (germline): MGHRA, YSYEKL. This CDR3 is built from 16 residues. Study-level findings and limits: Adenocarcinomas with higher top tumour-associated clone frequency had more reactive TILs. Tumour-associated clones >0.5% occurred in approximately 31% of adenocarcinomas, about 69% of squamous.

Source material: lung tumor tissue. The J gene is TRBJ2-7, the V gene TRBV4-1; 9 bases fit TRBD2. The clonotype was recovered from a human donor with non-small cell lung cancer. CDR3 nucleotides: TGCGCCAGCAGCCAAGATAGCGGGAGAGGCTCCTACGAGCAGTACTTC. Its translation: CASSQDSGRGSYEQYF.